These T cell receptor beta chains were read from a single sample in a study of Tregs in tolerant kidney transplant recipients. Libraries were prepared by immunoSEQ multiplex PCR; TCRdb keeps only in-frame clonotypes and omits some of them. The data show about 240,000 clones, about 80% seen once. Material for sequencing was CD4+ T cells from blood. The source of these receptors is a human donor in good health. Both conserved end residues are part of each CDR3. The D gene is left open where the match is weak. For some rows the clone size is stated as once, few or many, or as a class when expanded; others skip it.

>TRBJ2-7|TRBV18|.|.
TGTGCCAGCTCTCGACCGGAGGTGGGCTCCTACGAGCAGTACTTC
CASSRPEVGSYEQYF
>TRBJ2-7|TRBV6-6|.|.
TGTGCCAGCAGTATATCCCAGCCGGGATACTACGAGCAGTACTTC
CASSISQPGYYEQYF
>TRBJ1-1|TRBV27|.|.
TGTGCCAGCAGTCGTACGCGGACGTACGAAGCTTTCTTT
CASSRTRTYEAFF
>TRBJ1-2|TRBV5-4|.|once
TGTGCCAGCAGCTTATCAGGACCTAACTATGGCTACACCTTC
CASSLSGPNYGYTF
>TRBJ1-1|TRBV4-1|.|.
TGCGCCAGCAAGGGTCGGGCAGCGAATGAAGCTTTCTTT
CASKGRAANEAFF
>TRBJ1-5|TRBV19|.|.
TGTGCCAGTAGTATGGGCGCCAGCCGCAATCAGCCCCAGCATTTT
CASSMGASRNQPQHF
>TRBJ2-3|TRBV5-4|TRBD1|.
TGTGCCAGCAGCTCCCAGGACAGGGGAGCAGATACGCAGTATTTT
CASSSQDRGADTQYF
>TRBJ2-1|TRBV5-1|.|.
TGCGCCAGCAGCTTTGGGACGGACAATGAGCAGTTCTTC
CASSFGTDNEQFF
>TRBJ2-7|TRBV5-6|TRBD2|once
TGTGCCAGCAGCTCGGAGAAGCGGGGGGGCAGTCCCGAGCAGTACTTC
CASSSEKRGGSPEQYF
>TRBJ1-2|TRBV6-5|.|.
TGTGCCAGCAGTGAAGTTTGGGGCTACACCTTC
CASSEVWGYTF
>TRBJ2-3|TRBV25-1|.|.
TGTGCCAGCAGTGAAAGAACTGGGATCCCAGATACGCAGTATTTT
CASSERTGIPDTQYF
>TRBJ1-4|TRBV10-2|TRBD1|.
TGCGCCAGCAGGGACAGGGGACTATCTAATGAAAAACTGTTTTTT
CASRDRGLSNEKLFF
>TRBJ1-3|TRBV4-1|.|.
TGCGCCAGCAGCCCCCTTGGGGGGGTGCAAAACACCATATATTTT
CASSPLGGVQNTIYF
>TRBJ2-1|TRBV5-1|TRBD1|.
TGCGCCAGCAGCTTTACAGGGGTAAATGAGCAGTTCTTC
CASSFTGVNEQFF
>TRBJ2-7|TRBV9|TRBD2|.
TGTGCCAGCAGCGTAGCGTCTAGCGGGAGATTCTACGAGCAGTACTTC
CASSVASSGRFYEQYF
>TRBJ2-5|TRBV6-1|TRBD2|.
TGTGCCAGCAGTGTCACTAGCGCCCCTGAGACCCAGTACTTC
CASSVTSAPETQYF
>TRBJ1-4|TRBV9|.|few
TGTGCCAGCAGCGTGGGGCCAACAGGCCTTAATGAAAAACTGTTTTTT
CASSVGPTGLNEKLFF
>TRBJ1-4|TRBV4-1|TRBD1|.
TGCGCCAGCAGCCCGGGACAGGGGGGCACTAATGAAAAACTGTTTTTT
CASSPGQGGTNEKLFF
>TRBJ2-5|TRBV5-4|.|.
TGTGCCAGCAGCTTGGACGGGGGACGGTACGAGACCCAGTACTTC
CASSLDGGRYETQYF
>TRBJ1-2|TRBV5-5|TRBD1|.
TGTGCCAGCAGCTTGATTACGGACAGGGTCACCTTC
CASSLITDRVTF
>TRBJ1-2|TRBV6-5|TRBD1|few
TGTGCCAGCAGTCCCGACAGGGGCCCTGGGGGCTACACCTTC
CASSPDRGPGGYTF
>TRBJ2-7|TRBV5-1|.|.
TGCGCCAGCAGCTTGGCCTCCGGGGCCCCCACTTACGAGCAGTACTTC
CASSLASGAPTYEQYF
>TRBJ1-2|TRBV6-6|TRBD1|.
TGTGCCAGCAGTCCGGACAGGGGAAGCTATGGCTACACCTTC
CASSPDRGSYGYTF
>TRBJ1-1|TRBV7-3|TRBD1|.
TGTGCCAGCAGCTTAAATCTGGACAGGGGCACTGAAGCTTTCTTT
CASSLNLDRGTEAFF
>TRBJ1-1|TRBV6-5|.|.
TGTGCCAGCAGTTACTCGATGGGAGGGGGAACTTTCTTT
CASSYSMGGGTFF
>TRBJ1-2|TRBV5-1|TRBD1|.
TGCGCCAGCAGCTGGGGGGACAGCTCTAACTATGGCTACACCTTC
CASSWGDSSNYGYTF
>TRBJ1-2|TRBV2|TRBD1|.
TGTGCCAGCAGTCGCCAACAGGGGTGGAGTGATGGCTACACCTTC
CASSRQQGWSDGYTF
>TRBJ1-5|TRBV19|TRBD1|.
TGTGCCAGTAGCCCCGGGACAGGAGTGAGCAATCAGCCCCAGCATTTT
CASSPGTGVSNQPQHF
>TRBJ1-2|TRBV4-1|.|.
TGCGCCAGCCAGGACGGTCCTATGGGGTACACCTTC
CASQDGPMGYTF
>TRBJ2-7|TRBV4-1|.|once
TGCGCCAGCAGCCAAGGAAGAAGTCAGGACCACTACGAGCAGTACTTC
CASSQGRSQDHYEQYF
>TRBJ2-6|TRBV19|TRBD2|.
TGTGCCAGTAGTATGCGGGGGGTGCCCTCTGGGGCCAACGTCCTGACTTTC
CASSMRGVPSGANVLTF
>TRBJ2-3|TRBV5-5|.|.
TGTGCCAGCAGCCGGATGACAGTCAGCACAGATACGCAGTATTTT
CASSRMTVSTDTQYF
>TRBJ2-1|TRBV29-1|TRBD2|.
TGCAGCGTTGAAGATCGTCTAGCGGGGGGGCGTGAGCAGTTCTTC
CSVEDRLAGGREQFF
>TRBJ1-2|TRBV29-1|.|.
TGCAGCGTTGACAGGGGCTATGGCTACACCTTC
CSVDRGYGYTF
>TRBJ2-7|TRBV6-5|TRBD1|.
TGTGCCAGCAGGTGGGACAGGAGGCCCTACGAGCAGTACTTC
CASRWDRRPYEQYF
>TRBJ2-1|TRBV5-1|.|.
TGCGCCAGCAGCCGCGGGTCCGGAGGCTACAATGAGCAGTTCTTC
CASSRGSGGYNEQFF
>TRBJ1-3|TRBV6-1|.|.
TGTGCCACCCATTCTGGCTCTGGAAACACCATATATTTT
CATHSGSGNTIYF
>TRBJ1-2|TRBV7-9|.|.
TGTGCCAGCAGCTTCTTTGCAGCTGCCAACTTC
CASSFFAAANF
>TRBJ1-2|TRBV4-1|.|.
TGCGCCAGCAGCCAAGGCTTAGCAAGGGACTTTCGCTATGGCTACACCTTC
CASSQGLARDFRYGYTF
>TRBJ1-1|TRBV16|.|.
TGTGCCAGCAGCCAATTTAGTACTGAAGCTTTCTTT
CASSQFSTEAFF
>TRBJ2-4|TRBV5-1|.|.
TGCGCCAGCAGCTTGGATAGTCTAGCCAAAAACATTCAGTACTTC
CASSLDSLAKNIQYF
>TRBJ2-2|TRBV6-1|.|.
TGTGCCACTGAAGCAGTGGCAGGGGTGACCGGGGAGCTGTTTTTT
CATEAVAGVTGELFF
>TRBJ2-5|TRBV27|.|.
TGTGCCAGCAGACCCCAGCGGCACCTTCGGGAGACCCAGTACTTC
CASRPQRHLRETQYF
>TRBJ2-1|TRBV7-9|.|.
TGTGCCAGCAGCTTAGGGGTAGGGTACAATGAGCAGTTCTTC
CASSLGVGYNEQFF
>TRBJ2-7|TRBV5-6|.|few
TGTGCCAGCAGCTCACCGACCGGGACTTACTCCTACGAGCAGTACTTC
CASSSPTGTYSYEQYF
>TRBJ1-1|TRBV7-3|TRBD1|once
TGTGCCAGCAGCTTATTGGACAGGGGGAGGGAGACTGAAGCTTTCTTT
CASSLLDRGRETEAFF
>TRBJ2-7|TRBV5-6|TRBD1|few
TGTGCCAGCAGCCAGCTGAGGGGGCACTGGGAGCAGTACTTC
CASSQLRGHWEQYF
>TRBJ2-3|TRBV6-5|TRBD2|.
TGTGCCAGCAACCTAGCGGGAGAAGTAGATACGCAGTATTTT
CASNLAGEVDTQYF
>TRBJ2-2|TRBV18|TRBD1|.
TGTGCCAGCTCACCATCGGGACAGGGGATCGGGGAGCTGTTTTTT
CASSPSGQGIGELFF
>TRBJ1-2|TRBV30|.|once
TGTGCCTGGAGTGTACCGGGGGTGAATGGCTACACCTTC
CAWSVPGVNGYTF
>TRBJ2-7|TRBV6-1|TRBD1|.
TGTGCCAGCAGTCCCGGGACAGATCTATACGAGCAGTACTTC
CASSPGTDLYEQYF
>TRBJ1-6|TRBV6-5|.|.
TGTGCCAGCAGTCCGGGACTGAAGAATTCACCCCTCCACTTT
CASSPGLKNSPLHF
>TRBJ2-6|TRBV18|TRBD2|.
TGTGCCAGCTTCACGGGAGTAGCGGGAGGCTCTGGGGCCAACGTCCTGACTTTC
CASFTGVAGGSGANVLTF
>TRBJ1-1|TRBV2|.|.
TGTGCCAGCAGTGAGACAGCCACTGAAGCTTTCTTT
CASSETATEAFF
>TRBJ1-5|TRBV18|TRBD1|.
TGTGCCAGCCATCACGGGACAGGGGGCAATCAGCCCCAGCATTTT
CASHHGTGGNQPQHF
>TRBJ1-1|TRBV25-1|.|.
TGTGCCAGCAGTGACCCGGGGGGCGGTATGAACACTGAAGCTTTCTTT
CASSDPGGGMNTEAFF
>TRBJ2-7|TRBV30|.|.
TGTGCCTGGGGGGGACCGTCCTACGAGCAGTACTTC
CAWGGPSYEQYF